The 32 T cell receptor beta chains in this list originate from one sample, sequenced in a study of T cells in Graves' hyperthyroidism and ophthalmopathy. RNA transcripts served as the template for amplifying TCR beta CDR3 regions. The HTBI primer set served for first-round RT-PCR of the TCR CDR3. One entry per CDR3 protein results from TCRdb running MiXCR on the multiplex PCR reads. This sample yields over 350,000 distinct CDR3 sequences, of which roughly 20% are seen a single time; 35% to 45% belongs to the top ten. Sequencing was carried out using blood. The receptors were sampled from a man between 18 and 29 years old with Graves' ophthalmopathy.

The CDR3 sequence is CASSAGILETQYF. Here the CDR3 DNA reads TGTGCCAGCAGTGCAGGGATTTTAGAGACCCAGTACTTC. The genes are TRBV7-3 and TRBJ2-5, with a tentative D call TRBD1 (5 bases). This CDR3 spans 13 amino acids. The germline V gene has CDR1 SGHTA and CDR2 FQGTGA. V shed 6 bases and J shed 4 bases, with 12 bases lying between them.

Ten or more counts support this clonotype. This chain links TRBV7-9 with TRBJ2-5, with TRBD1 identical over 9 bases. CDR3 size: 16 residues. Germline V gene lookup returns CDR1 SEHNR and CDR2 FQNEAQ (reference sequence). J was trimmed by 2 bases and V by 2 bases; bases with no gene match: 6. CDR3 sequence (DNA): TGTGCCAGCAGCTTATTAGGCGGGACAGGGCAAGAGACCCAGTACTTC. Amino acids: CASSLLGGTGQETQYF.

A few counts support this clonotype. This chain joins TRBV6-6 and TRBJ2-2; no definite D call. The germline gives CDR1 MNHNY, CDR2 SVGAGI (reference sequence). The germline V and J ends were trimmed by 0 bases and 1 base, with 12 bases remaining between them. The CDR3 has 17 residues. CDR3 in DNA: TGTGCCAGCAGTTACTCGGTCCCGCAGATGAACACCGGGGAGCTGTTTTTT. This sequence encodes CASSYSVPQMNTGELFF.

This clonotype was observed many times. V usage is TRBV3-1 and J usage is TRBJ1-1, with unresolved D. V shed 1 base and J shed 6 bases, with 12 bases lying between them. The germline V gene has CDR1 LGHDT and CDR2 YNNKEL (reference sequence). This CDR3 is 14 amino acids long. The CDR3 DNA reads as TGTGCCAGCAGCCAAGTATCGGGCGGGGCTGAAGCTTTCTTT. Residues: CASSQVSGGAEAFF.

This clonotype appeared many times. The chain carries TRBV13 and TRBJ1-1; 7 bases fit TRBD1. Losses at the gene ends were 5 bases for V and 4 bases for J; bases not matched to a gene: 13. The CDR3 is 16 amino acids. Germline CDR1 is PRHDT and CDR2 is FYEKMQ (reference sequence). The DNA for the CDR3 is TGTGCCAGCAGCGCAACAGGGGCCCAGGGGGGCACTGAAGCTTTCTTT. Its translation is CASSATGAQGGTEAFF.

The rearrangement joins TRBV15 to TRBJ2-3; no clear D gene. The V gene's germline CDR1 is LNHNV and CDR2 YYDKDF (reference sequence). Trimming took off 0 bases at V and 1 base at J, with 11 bases between the two ends. The CDR3 has 16 residues. CDR3 loop: CATSREGNRGTDTQYF. The CDR3 DNA reads as TGTGCCACCAGCAGAGAAGGGAACCGCGGCACAGATACGCAGTATTTT.

The V and J genes are TRBV4-1 and TRBJ1-5, with D maybe TRBD1 (6 bases). CDR3 length: 16 amino acids. The V gene's germline CDR1 is MGHRA and CDR2 YSYEKL. V lost 0 bases to trimming and J lost 0 bases, with 9 bases between them. The CDR3 DNA reads as TGCGCCAGCAGCCAAGAAACAGGGTATAGCAATCAGCCCCAGCATTTT. Translating gives CASSQETGYSNQPQHF.

This clonotype was counted ten times or more. J is TRBJ2-7 and V is TRBV7-3, with 7 bases matching TRBD2. Losses at the gene ends were 8 bases for V and 0 bases for J; bases not matched to a gene: 4. CDR3 length: 13 residues. CDR1 is SGHTA and CDR2 is FQGTGA in the germline V gene. The CDR3 region has the DNA TGTGCCAGCGCGGGGGTTCTCTCCTACGAGCAGTACTTC. Translation gives CASAGVLSYEQYF.

In this sample, this clonotype turned up many times. CDR3 loop: CASSPRQANYGYTF. The CDR3 bases are TGTGCCAGCAGTCCACGGCAAGCTAACTATGGCTACACCTTC. This chain connects TRBV5-5 to TRBJ1-2; no definite D call. Deletions cut 5 bases from V and 0 bases from J, with 11 bases between. The CDR3 loop spans 14 amino acids. Germline-derived CDR1 and CDR2 are SGHKS and YYEKEE (reference sequence).

This clonotype appeared once. The chain has TRBV11-2 and TRBJ2-7; 9 positions agree with TRBD1. Germline V gene lookup returns CDR1 SGHAT and CDR2 FQNNGV. J gave up 2 bases and V 5 bases, and 4 bases lay outside the gene matches. The CDR3 extends over 14 amino acids. The CDR3 DNA follows: TGTGCCAGCAGCCGGACAGGGGCCGCCTACGAGCAGTACTTC. Protein sequence: CASSRTGAAYEQYF.

This clonotype appeared many times. The J gene is TRBJ2-7, the V gene TRBV3-1; 12 bases map to TRBD1. This CDR3 has 17 amino acids. Losses at the gene ends were 0 bases for V and 4 bases for J; bases not matched to a gene: 7. CDR1 is LGHDT and CDR2 is YNNKEL in the germline V gene (reference sequence). The CDR3 DNA reads TGTGCCAGCAGCCAAGATTGGGACAGGGGGCGACGATACGAGCAGTACTTC. Protein product: CASSQDWDRGRRYEQYF.

The chain has TRBV20-1 and TRBJ1-1; 7 bases are a match to TRBD1. This CDR3 comprises 13 residues. The trim removed 7 bases at V and 0 bases at J, leaving 5 bases unmatched. CDR1 is DFQATT and CDR2 is SNEGSKA in the germline V gene (reference sequence). The CDR3 spells CSGAGTVNTEAFF. In DNA form, the CDR3 reads TGCAGTGGAGCAGGGACAGTGAACACTGAAGCTTTCTTT.

The chain has TRBV2 and TRBJ2-5; unclear D gene. Deletions cut 1 base from V and 7 bases from J, with 4 bases between. This CDR3 region has 11 residues. Per germline, CDR1 SNHLY and CDR2 FYNNEI. The CDR3 reads CASSEVSTQYF. The CDR3 nucleotides are TGTGCCAGCAGTGAAGTCTCGACCCAGTACTTC. Complete variable domain (other parts from reference TRBV2 and TRBJ2-5): EPEVTQTPSHQVTQMGQEVILRCVPISNHLYFYWYRQILGQKVEFLVSFYNNEISEKSEIFDDQFSVERPDGSNFTLKIRSTKLEDSAMYFCASSEVSTQYFGPGTRLLVL.

This clonotype was seen at least ten times. V and J are TRBV10-3 and TRBJ1-5; the D gene is possibly TRBD1 (6 bases). V lost 10 bases, J lost 3 bases, and 13 bases lay in between. This CDR3 is built from 13 residues. The germline V gene encodes CDR1 ENHRY and CDR2 SYGVKD. This CDR3 reads CATLGGYNQPQHF. In DNA form, the CDR3 reads TGTGCCACCCTAGGGGGTTACAATCAGCCCCAGCATTTT.

The chain has TRBV28 and TRBJ2-7; tentative D call: TRBD1 (6 bases). Trimming cost V 6 bases and J 3 bases, with 18 bases left between them. The CDR3 has 15 residues. CDR1 and CDR2 (germline): MDHEN, SYDVKM. CDR3: CASSVGWGTLYEQYF. Written as DNA, the CDR3 is TGTGCCAGCAGCGTGGGTTGGGGGACACTCTACGAGCAGTACTTC.

This clonotype came up many times. V is TRBV12-3 or TRBV12-4 and J is TRBJ1-5; D is possibly TRBD1 (6 bases). This CDR3 contains 14 residues. V lost 2 bases and J 4 bases, leaving 9 bases between the germline ends. The CDR3 here is CASSLIGQNQPQHF. The CDR3 DNA follows: TGTGCCAGCAGTTTAATCGGACAGAATCAGCCCCAGCATTTT.

This clonotype appeared many times. The rearrangement uses TRBV12-3 or TRBV12-4 and TRBJ2-3, with D possibly called TRBD1 or TRBD2 (5 bases each). The CDR3 runs to 15 residues. V was pared by 2 bases and J by 4 bases, with 13 bases between. The chain's CDR3 is CASSLSGRTPDTQYF. CDR3 nucleotide sequence: TGTGCCAGCAGTTTATCAGGGAGAACGCCAGATACGCAGTATTTT.

The CDR3: CSARSSGAGGGGHFNEQFF. The CDR3 region has the DNA TGCAGTGCGAGAAGTTCAGGAGCGGGGGGGGGGGGTCACTTCAATGAGCAGTTCTTC. The chain is built from TRBV20-1 and TRBJ2-1; the match to TRBD2 covers 10 bases. This CDR3 spans 19 amino acids. CDR1 is DFQATT, CDR2 SNEGSKA, per germline (reference sequence). Trimming at V came to 6 bases and at J to 6 bases, leaving 23 bases not matched to a gene.

This clonotype was observed at least ten times. The rearrangement joins TRBV28 to TRBJ2-6; D is perhaps TRBD2 (5 bases). The CDR3 runs to 17 residues. Between the trimmed V and J ends, which lost 6 bases and 1 base, there was a span of 16 bases. CDR1 is MDHEN, CDR2 SYDVKM, per germline. As DNA, the CDR3 is TGTGCCAGCAGCCCCCCCCCTGGGAGTTCTGGGGCCAACGTCCTGACTTTC. Amino acids: CASSPPPGSSGANVLTF.

This clonotype was seen at least ten times. The gene calls are TRBV11-2 and TRBJ2-7, with D hard to call. Germline V gene sequence: CDR1 SGHAT, CDR2 FQNNGV. This CDR3 has 12 residues. The germline V and J ends were trimmed by 5 bases and 6 bases, with 11 bases remaining between them. The CDR3: CASSRETLEQYF. The DNA for the CDR3 is TGTGCCAGCAGCCGCGAAACCCTCGAGCAGTACTTC. Drawing the rest from reference TRBV11-2 and TRBJ2-7, the complete variable domain is EAGVAQSPRYKIIEKRQSVAFWCNPISGHATLYWYQQILGQGPKLLIQFQNNGVVDDSQLPKDRFSAERLKGVDSTLKIQPAKLEDSAVYLCASSRETLEQYFGPGTRLTVT.

This clonotype was detected many times. This rearrangement joins TRBV29-1 to TRBJ2-1, with 7 bases fitting TRBD2. The CDR3 consists of 14 residues. V lost 2 bases to trimming and J lost 4 bases; unmatched junction nucleotides: 5. Germline-derived CDR1 and CDR2 are SQVTM and ANQGSEA. DNA of the CDR3: TGCAGCGTTGAAAGCGGGGCAGCTTACAATGAGCAGTTCTTC. Its translation: CSVESGAAYNEQFF.

Details on this clonotype: This may arise from a read error, as a much more abundant clone is one base away. The V call is TRBV7-9, the J call TRBJ1-2; possible D gene TRBD1, 6 bases. V dropped 4 bases and J dropped 6 bases, with 12 bases sitting between them. Germline values: CDR1 SEHNR, CDR2 FQNEAQ (reference sequence). This CDR3 has 13 residues. The CDR3 DNA reads TGTGCCAGCAGCTCCACAGGGTCCCATGGCTACACCTTC. Encoded protein: CASSSTGSHGYTF.

Turning to this clonotype: One base away lies a much larger clone, so this may be a sequencing read error. The chain uses TRBV7-4 and TRBJ2-5; 7 bases line up with TRBD1. The CDR3 sequence is 16 residues long. The V gene's germline CDR1 is SGHVT and CDR2 SQSDAQ. The chain's CDR3 is CANSQTGLLYQETQYF. Here the CDR3 DNA reads TGTGCCAACAGCCAGACAGGGTTGTTGTACCAAGAGACCCAGTACTTC.

This clonotype was recorded many times. Here the CDR3 DNA reads TGTGCCAGCAGCCAAGTCGGGGGGGCAAACTACGAGCAGTACTTC. Encoded protein: CASSQVGGANYEQYF. The chain joins TRBV3-1 to TRBJ2-7, with 8 bases identical to TRBD2. The CDR3 runs 15 residues. Germline loops: CDR1 LGHDT, CDR2 YNNKEL (reference sequence). With 1 base clipped from V and 3 bases from J, the junction kept 5 bases outside the gene matches.

The rearrangement joins TRBV7-3 to TRBJ2-5; perhaps TRBD1 as D (6 bases). V shed 0 bases and J shed 1 base, with 9 bases lying between them. CDR1 is SGHTA and CDR2 is FQGTGA in the germline V gene. This CDR3 comprises 15 residues. CDR3 region: CASSLTRTAQETQYF. The CDR3 nucleotides read TGTGCCAGCAGCTTAACGCGGACAGCCCAAGAGACCCAGTACTTC. The complete variable domain, with remaining parts taken from reference TRBV7-3 and TRBJ2-5, reads GAGVSQTPSNKVTEKGKYVELRCDPISGHTALYWYRQSLGQGPEFLIYFQGTGAADDSGLPNDRFFAVRPEGSVSTLKIQRTERGDSAVYLCASSLTRTAQETQYFGPGTRLLVL.

This clonotype was counted a few times. The chain combines TRBV5-8 with TRBJ1-4, with unresolved D. Deletions cut 0 bases from V and 0 bases from J, with 9 bases between. The CDR3 is 16 residues long. Per the germline V gene, CDR1 is SGHTS and CDR2 is YDEGEE. Here the CDR3 DNA reads TGTGCCAGCAGCTTGGATCCCGGCGCAACTAATGAAAAACTGTTTTTT. Its protein is CASSLDPGATNEKLFF.

The count of this clonotype is one. The chain recombines TRBV2 with TRBJ1-1, with D possibly being TRBD1 (5 bases). Germline-derived CDR1 and CDR2 are SNHLY and FYNNEI. The CDR3 has 17 amino acids. Trimming cost V 7 bases and J 5 bases, with 26 bases left between them. CDR3 residues: CASKSSGGSAGRTEAFF. In DNA, the CDR3 is TGTGCCAGCAAGTCTAGCGGGGGTTCAGCAGGGAGGACTGAAGCTTTCTTT.

Ten or more counts support this clonotype. The chain recombines TRBV7-2 with TRBJ1-1; D gene ambiguous. Trimming stripped 1 base from V and 10 bases from J, with 10 bases between. Germline CDR1 reads SGHTA; CDR2 reads FQGNSA. The CDR3 length is 12 residues. CDR3 protein: CASSLVAERAFF. The CDR3 DNA sequence: TGTGCCAGCAGCTTAGTGGCAGAAAGAGCTTTCTTT.

This clonotype has more than one count but fewer than ten. The chain uses TRBV6-1 and TRBJ1-5; 7 bases are shared with TRBD1. V was clipped by 11 bases and J by 6 bases; unmatched bases: 19. Germline V gene lookup returns CDR1 MNHNS and CDR2 SASEGT. The CDR3 spans 16 residues. CDR3: CAGGGISGGIFQPQHF. The CDR3 DNA reads as TGTGCCGGAGGCGGTATTTCAGGGGGTATCTTTCAGCCCCAGCATTTT.

This clonotype occurred a few times. The gene calls are TRBV4-1 and TRBJ2-5; D is perhaps TRBD1 (6 bases). Per germline, CDR1 MGHRA and CDR2 YSYEKL. Trimming left V 4 bases short and J 0 bases short, with 9 bases between. The CDR3 sequence is 14 residues long. The CDR3 DNA reads as TGCGCCAGCAGCCCTACAGGGTACCAAGAGACCCAGTACTTC. This gives the protein CASSPTGYQETQYF.

This clonotype was seen ten or more times. V gene TRBV12-3 or TRBV12-4 combines with J gene TRBJ2-7, with D possibly called TRBD1 or TRBD2 (6 bases each). The V gene lost 2 bases and the J gene lost 0 bases, with 11 bases spanning the gap. The length of the CDR3 is 15 residues. CDR3 sequence: CASSLKGGSSYEQYF. CDR3 in DNA: TGTGCCAGCAGTTTAAAGGGGGGCAGCTCCTACGAGCAGTACTTC.

The table lists this clonotype with a few counts. The chain recombines TRBV15 with TRBJ1-2; 7 nucleotides match TRBD1. The CDR3 length is 15 residues. Germline V lookup: CDR1 LNHNV, CDR2 YYDKDF (reference sequence). With V trimmed by 0 bases and J by 7 bases, 8 bases remained unmatched. The CDR3 sequence: CATSRDLVRDSGYTF. CDR3 in DNA: TGTGCCACCAGCAGAGATTTGGTTAGGGACAGTGGCTACACCTTC.